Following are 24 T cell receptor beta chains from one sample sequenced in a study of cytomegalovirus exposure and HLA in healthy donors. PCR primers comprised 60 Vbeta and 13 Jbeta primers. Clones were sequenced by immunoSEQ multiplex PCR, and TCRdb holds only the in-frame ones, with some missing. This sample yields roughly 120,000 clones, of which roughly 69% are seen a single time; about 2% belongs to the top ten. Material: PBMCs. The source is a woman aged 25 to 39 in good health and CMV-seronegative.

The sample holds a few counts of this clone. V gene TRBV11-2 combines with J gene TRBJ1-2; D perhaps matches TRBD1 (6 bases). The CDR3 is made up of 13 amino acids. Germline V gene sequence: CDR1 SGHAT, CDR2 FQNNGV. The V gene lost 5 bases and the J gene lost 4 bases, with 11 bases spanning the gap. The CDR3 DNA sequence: TGTGCCAGCAGCCCCGGACAGAGCTATGGCTACACCTTC. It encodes CASSPGQSYGYTF.

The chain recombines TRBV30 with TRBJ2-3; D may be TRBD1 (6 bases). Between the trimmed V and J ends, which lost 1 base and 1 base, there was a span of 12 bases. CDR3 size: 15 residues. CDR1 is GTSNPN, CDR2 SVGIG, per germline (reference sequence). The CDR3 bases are TGTGCCTGGAGTGGTCAAGGGGGAGGCACAGATACGCAGTATTTT. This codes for CAWSGQGGGTDTQYF.

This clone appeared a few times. The CDR3: CATSREGASPQHF. DNA of the CDR3: TGTGCCACCAGCAGAGAGGGCGCATCGCCCCAGCATTTT. This chain joins TRBV15 and TRBJ1-5; D not certain. Between the trimmed V and J ends, which lost 0 bases and 9 bases, there was a span of 9 bases. This CDR3 has 13 amino acids. From germline, CDR1 is LNHNV and CDR2 YYDKDF (reference sequence).

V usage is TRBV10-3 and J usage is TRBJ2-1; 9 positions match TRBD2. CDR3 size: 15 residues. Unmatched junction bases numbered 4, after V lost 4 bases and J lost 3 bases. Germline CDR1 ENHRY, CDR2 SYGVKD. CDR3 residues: CAISGTREGYNEQFF. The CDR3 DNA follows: TGTGCCATCAGTGGGACGCGGGAGGGCTACAATGAGCAGTTCTTC.

The CDR3 DNA reads TGTGCCAGCAGCGTAGCTACAGATTCCCCGCTGTTTTTT. Translated: CASSVATDSPLFF. V usage is TRBV9 and J usage is TRBJ2-2; D unresolved. This CDR3 comprises 13 residues. Germline CDR1 reads SGDLS; CDR2 reads YYNGEE. Trimming pared 0 bases from V and 13 bases from J, leaving 13 bases between.

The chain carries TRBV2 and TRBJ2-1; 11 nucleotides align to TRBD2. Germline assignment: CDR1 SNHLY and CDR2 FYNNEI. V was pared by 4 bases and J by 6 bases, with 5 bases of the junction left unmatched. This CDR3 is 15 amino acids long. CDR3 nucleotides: TGTGCCAGCAGTGTCCGGACTAGCGGGTTCAATGAGCAGTTCTTC. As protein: CASSVRTSGFNEQFF. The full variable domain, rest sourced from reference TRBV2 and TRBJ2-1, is EPEVTQTPSHQVTQMGQEVILRCVPISNHLYFYWYRQILGQKVEFLVSFYNNEISEKSEIFDDQFSVERPDGSNFTLKIRSTKLEDSAMYFCASSVRTSGFNEQFFGPGTRLTVL.

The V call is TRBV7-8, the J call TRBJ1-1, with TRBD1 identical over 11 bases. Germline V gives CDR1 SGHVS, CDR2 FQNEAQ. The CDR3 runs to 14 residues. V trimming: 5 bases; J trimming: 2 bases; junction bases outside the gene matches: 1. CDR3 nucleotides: TGTGCCAGCAGCGGACAGGGGGCAAACACTGAAGCTTTCTTT. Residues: CASSGQGANTEAFF.

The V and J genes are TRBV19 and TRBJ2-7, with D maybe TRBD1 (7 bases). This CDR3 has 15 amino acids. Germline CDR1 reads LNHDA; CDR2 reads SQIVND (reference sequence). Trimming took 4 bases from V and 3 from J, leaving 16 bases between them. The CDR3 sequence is CASSTIGQGGYEQYF. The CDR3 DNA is TGTGCCAGTAGTACCATAGGGCAGGGGGGCTACGAGCAGTACTTC.

This CDR3 reads CASSLRHDRNEKLFF. The CDR3 coding sequence is TGTGCCAGCTCACTCCGACACGACCGTAATGAAAAACTGTTTTTT. The chain couples TRBV18 to TRBJ1-4, with D uncertain. Deletions cut 4 bases from V and 4 bases from J, with 13 bases between. The length of the CDR3 is 15 residues. Germline V CDR1 and CDR2: KGHSH, LQKENI. The full variable domain, rest sourced from reference TRBV18 and TRBJ1-4, is NAGVMQNPRHLVRRRGQEARLRCSPMKGHSHVYWYRQLPEEGLKFMVYLQKENIIDESGMPKERFSAEFPKEGPSILRIQQVVRGDSAAYFCASSLRHDRNEKLFFGSGTQLSVL.

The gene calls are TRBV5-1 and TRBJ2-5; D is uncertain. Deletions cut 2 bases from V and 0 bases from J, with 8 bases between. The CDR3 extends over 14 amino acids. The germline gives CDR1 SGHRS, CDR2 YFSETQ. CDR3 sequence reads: CASSFITDQETQYF. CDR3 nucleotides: TGCGCCAGCAGCTTCATTACAGACCAAGAGACCCAGTACTTC.

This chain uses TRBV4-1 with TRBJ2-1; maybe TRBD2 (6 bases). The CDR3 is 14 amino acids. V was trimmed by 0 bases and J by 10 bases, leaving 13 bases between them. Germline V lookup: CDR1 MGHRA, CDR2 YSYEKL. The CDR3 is CASSQDLWGREQFF. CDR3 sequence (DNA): TGCGCCAGCAGCCAAGATCTGTGGGGGAGGGAGCAGTTCTTC.

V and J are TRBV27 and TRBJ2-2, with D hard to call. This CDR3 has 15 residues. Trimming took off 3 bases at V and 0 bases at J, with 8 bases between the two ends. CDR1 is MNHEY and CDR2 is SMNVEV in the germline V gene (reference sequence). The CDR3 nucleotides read TGTGCCAGCAGTTTCCGCAGATCGAACACCGGGGAGCTGTTTTTT. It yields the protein CASSFRRSNTGELFF.

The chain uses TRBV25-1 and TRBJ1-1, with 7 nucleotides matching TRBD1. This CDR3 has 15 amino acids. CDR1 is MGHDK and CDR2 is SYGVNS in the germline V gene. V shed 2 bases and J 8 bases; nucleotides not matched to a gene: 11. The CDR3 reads CASSEGQDLNKEAFF. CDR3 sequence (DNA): TGTGCCAGCAGTGAAGGACAGGATTTGAACAAGGAAGCTTTCTTT.

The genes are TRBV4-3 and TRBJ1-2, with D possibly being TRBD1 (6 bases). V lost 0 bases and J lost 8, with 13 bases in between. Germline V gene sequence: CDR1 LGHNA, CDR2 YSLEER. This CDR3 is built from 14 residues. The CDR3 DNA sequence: TGCGCCAGCAGCCAAGATCTCGGCAGGGGCGGCTACACCTTC. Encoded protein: CASSQDLGRGGYTF.

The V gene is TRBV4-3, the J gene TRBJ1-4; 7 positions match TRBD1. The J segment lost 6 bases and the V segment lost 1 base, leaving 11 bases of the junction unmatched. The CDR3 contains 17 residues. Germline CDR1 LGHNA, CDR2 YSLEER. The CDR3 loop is CASSQAPGAGGYEKLFF. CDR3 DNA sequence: TGCGCCAGCAGCCAAGCTCCCGGGGCAGGGGGGTATGAAAAACTGTTTTTT.

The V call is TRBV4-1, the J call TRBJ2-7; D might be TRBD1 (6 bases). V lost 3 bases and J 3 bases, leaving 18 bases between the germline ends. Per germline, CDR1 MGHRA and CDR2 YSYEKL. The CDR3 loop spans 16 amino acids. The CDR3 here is CASSQAPRDNFYEQYF. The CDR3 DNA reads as TGCGCCAGCAGCCAGGCCCCCCGGGACAACTTCTACGAGCAGTACTTC.

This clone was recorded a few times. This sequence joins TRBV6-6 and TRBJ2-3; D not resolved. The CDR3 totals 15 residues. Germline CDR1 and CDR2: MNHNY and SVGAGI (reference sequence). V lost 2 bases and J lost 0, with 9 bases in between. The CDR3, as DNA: TGTGCCAGCAGTTACCTATACGGTAGCACAGATACGCAGTATTTT. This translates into CASSYLYGSTDTQYF.

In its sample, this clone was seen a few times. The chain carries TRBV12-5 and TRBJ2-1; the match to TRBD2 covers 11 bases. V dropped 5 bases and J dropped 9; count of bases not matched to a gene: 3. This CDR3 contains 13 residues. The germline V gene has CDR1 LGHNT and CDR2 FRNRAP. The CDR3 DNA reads TGTGCTAGTGGTCTAGCGGGAGGTCGTGAGCAGTTCTTC. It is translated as CASGLAGGREQFF.

CDR3 coding DNA: TGTGCCAGCAGTTTTGGAGGGCCCTTCTCCTACAATGAGCAGTTCTTC. This encodes CASSFGGPFSYNEQFF. The V and J genes are TRBV27 and TRBJ2-1; maybe TRBD2 (6 bases). The CDR3 extends over 16 amino acids. V was trimmed by 3 bases and J by 0 bases, leaving 12 bases between them. Germline CDR1 reads MNHEY; CDR2 reads SMNVEV (reference sequence).

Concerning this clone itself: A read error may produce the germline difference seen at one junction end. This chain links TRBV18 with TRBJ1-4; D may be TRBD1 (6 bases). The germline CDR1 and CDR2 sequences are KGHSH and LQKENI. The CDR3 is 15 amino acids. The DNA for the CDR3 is TGTGCCAGCTCAACTAACGGGGGGGCGACTGAAAGACTGTTTTTT. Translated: CASSTNGGATERLFF.

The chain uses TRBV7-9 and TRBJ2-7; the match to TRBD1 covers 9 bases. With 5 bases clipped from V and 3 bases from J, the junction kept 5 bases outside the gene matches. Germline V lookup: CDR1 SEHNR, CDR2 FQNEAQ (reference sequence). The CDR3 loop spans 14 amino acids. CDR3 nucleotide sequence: TGTGCCAGCAGCCACGTGACAGGGGGCTACGAGCAGTACTTC. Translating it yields CASSHVTGGYEQYF.

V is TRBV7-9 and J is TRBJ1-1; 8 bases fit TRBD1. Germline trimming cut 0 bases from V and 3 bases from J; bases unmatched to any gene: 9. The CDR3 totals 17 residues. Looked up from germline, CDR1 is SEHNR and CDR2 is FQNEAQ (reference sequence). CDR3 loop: CASSLALVWTGYTEAFF. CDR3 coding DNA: TGTGCCAGCAGCTTAGCCCTGGTATGGACAGGGTACACTGAAGCTTTCTTT.

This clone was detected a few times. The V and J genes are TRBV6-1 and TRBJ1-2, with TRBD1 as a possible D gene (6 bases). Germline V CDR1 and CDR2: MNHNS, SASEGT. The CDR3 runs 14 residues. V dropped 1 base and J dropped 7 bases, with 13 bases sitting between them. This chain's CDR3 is CASSEGWGLSGYTF. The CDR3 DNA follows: TGTGCCAGCAGTGAAGGGTGGGGGCTCTCTGGCTACACCTTC.

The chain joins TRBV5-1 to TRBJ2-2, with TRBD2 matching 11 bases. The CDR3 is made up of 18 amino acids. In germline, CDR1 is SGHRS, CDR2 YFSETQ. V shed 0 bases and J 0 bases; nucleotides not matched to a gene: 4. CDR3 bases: TGCGCCAGCAGCTTGGGCCTAGCGGGAGGTCCGAACACCGGGGAGCTGTTTTTT. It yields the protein CASSLGLAGGPNTGELFF.